This entry lists 19 T cell receptor beta chains sequenced from one sample in a study of T cell responses to AZD1222 COVID-19 vaccine. Sequenced by immunoSEQ multiplex PCR; TCRdb stores in-frame clones only, minus some. There are about 210,000 clones in the sample; around 94% occur only once, and 1% to 1.5% lies in the top ten. This specimen was peripheral blood, taken on day 0 of AZD1222 vaccination. The source of these receptors is an adult in good health.

The gene calls are TRBV5-1 and TRBJ1-2; TRBD1 matches 7 bases. V was clipped by 4 bases and J by 13 bases; unmatched bases: 25. Germline V gene sequence: CDR1 SGHRS, CDR2 YFSETQ. The CDR3 consists of 17 residues. The CDR3 loop reads CASSHDDDPGRGHYFTF. CDR3 sequence (DNA): TGCGCCAGCAGCCATGATGATGACCCTGGGAGGGGGCATTATTTCACCTTC.

The chain links TRBV27 to TRBJ2-1; TRBD1 matches 7 bases. The germline gives CDR1 MNHEY, CDR2 SMNVEV (reference sequence). The CDR3 spans 14 residues. The trim removed 6 bases at V and 4 bases at J, leaving 6 bases unmatched. The CDR3 coding sequence is TGTGCCAGCAGGTATGACAGGGAATACAATGAGCAGTTCTTC. It codes for CASRYDREYNEQFF.

The J gene is TRBJ1-5, the V gene TRBV10-3; 7 positions match TRBD1. Trimming removed 0 bases from V and 7 bases from J; junction bases left unmatched: 12. Germline assignment: CDR1 ENHRY and CDR2 SYGVKD. CDR3 length: 17 amino acids. The CDR3 coding sequence is TGTGCCATCAGTGAGTCCGATATGACAGGGTTAAGGCAGCCCCAGCATTTT. It translates to CAISESDMTGLRQPQHF.

V usage is TRBV5-1 and J usage is TRBJ2-3; D ambiguous. Trimming pared 2 bases from V and 2 bases from J, leaving 12 bases between. The CDR3 sequence is 15 residues long. The germline V gene has CDR1 SGHRS and CDR2 YFSETQ. The CDR3 here is CASSFWAGHTDTQYF. The CDR3 DNA follows: TGCGCCAGCAGCTTCTGGGCAGGCCACACAGATACGCAGTATTTT.

The table lists this clone with a count of one. This sequence joins TRBV28 and TRBJ1-4; D ambiguous. The ends were cut back, 1 base at V and 11 bases at J, with 17 bases in the middle. The CDR3 length is 15 residues. Germline values: CDR1 MDHEN, CDR2 SYDVKM. Here the CDR3 reads CASSLFRAGSSKLFF. Here the CDR3 DNA reads TGTGCCAGCAGTTTATTTCGGGCAGGCTCCAGCAAACTGTTTTTT.

V gene TRBV11-3 combines with J gene TRBJ2-5; TRBD2 agrees at 10 bases. The V gene end was trimmed by 5 bases and the J gene end by 2 bases; junction bases not matched to a gene: 17. The CDR3 loop spans 19 amino acids. Germline values: CDR1 SGHNT, CDR2 YENEEA. In nucleotides, the CDR3 is TGTGCCAGCAGCAACCACCACGCGGGGGGTAGCGGGGGGCAAGAGACCCAGTACTTC. Its translation: CASSNHHAGGSGGQETQYF.

The V gene is TRBV9, the J gene TRBJ2-2; D is unclear. The CDR3 totals 14 residues. Germline CDR1 reads SGDLS; CDR2 reads YYNGEE. Trimming took off 3 bases at V and 7 bases at J, with 13 bases between the two ends. The CDR3 reads CASSADTTGGELFF. CDR3 sequence (DNA): TGTGCCAGCAGCGCTGACACCACGGGCGGGGAGCTGTTTTTT.

The rearrangement uses TRBV5-1 and TRBJ2-1, with 9 bases matching TRBD2. This CDR3 comprises 15 residues. The V gene's germline CDR1 is SGHRS and CDR2 YFSETQ. V trimming: 2 bases; J trimming: 0 bases; junction bases outside the gene matches: 0. The CDR3 DNA follows: TGCGCCAGCAGCTTTAGCGGGAGCTCCTACAATGAGCAGTTCTTC. Translation gives CASSFSGSSYNEQFF.

This sequence joins TRBV10-3 and TRBJ2-5; D is possibly TRBD2 (7 bases). The CDR3 is made up of 14 amino acids. Between the trimmed V and J ends, which lost 9 bases and 3 bases, there was a span of 17 bases. The V gene's germline CDR1 is ENHRY and CDR2 SYGVKD. CDR3 in amino acids: CAIGGGSREETQYF. CDR3 nucleotides: TGTGCCATTGGGGGGGGCTCGAGAGAAGAGACCCAGTACTTC.

The V and J genes are TRBV27 and TRBJ1-3; D is unclear. Trimming pared 2 bases from V and 4 bases from J, leaving 9 bases between. Germline values: CDR1 MNHEY, CDR2 SMNVEV (reference sequence). This CDR3 spans 14 amino acids. In DNA form, the CDR3 reads TGTGCCAGCAGTTTAGGCCCGAAAGGAAACACCATATATTTT. It translates to CASSLGPKGNTIYF.

The chain has TRBV2 and TRBJ1-5; 7 nucleotides align to TRBD1. The V and J ends lost 8 bases and 4 bases, in that order; junction bases with no gene match: 5. Germline CDR1 and CDR2: SNHLY and FYNNEI. The CDR3 runs 13 residues. CDR3 bases: TGTGCCAGCGGGACAGAGAGAAATCAGCCCCAGCATTTT. Amino acid sequence: CASGTERNQPQHF.

Only one count was recorded for this clone. The V and J genes are TRBV28 and TRBJ1-2; 8 bases are shared with TRBD1. CDR1 is MDHEN, CDR2 SYDVKM, per germline. The CDR3 covers 13 residues. V gave up 5 bases and J gave up 8 bases; unmatched junction bases: 7. CDR3 DNA: TGTGCCAGCAGTCCGGACAGGGTAAAGGGCTACACCTTC. Its translation: CASSPDRVKGYTF.

Remarks on this clone: Sequence at one end of the junction differs from germline and may be a read error. J is TRBJ2-1 and V is TRBV28, with TRBD1 matching over 7 bases. CDR1 is MDHEN, CDR2 SYDVKM, per germline. There are 11 residues in the CDR3. The CDR3, as DNA: TGTGCCAGCAGCTCACAGGGGACACCCGTCTTC. It translates to CASSSQGTPVF.

The chain joins TRBV18 to TRBJ1-1; a possible D gene is TRBD1 (6 bases). The germline V gene has CDR1 KGHSH and CDR2 LQKENI. Deletions cut 4 bases from V and 0 bases from J, with 9 bases between. This CDR3 region has 14 residues. In DNA, the CDR3 is TGTGCCAGCTCACAGGGACAACTGAACACTGAAGCTTTCTTT. Its translation is CASSQGQLNTEAFF. Variable domain in full (rest from reference TRBV18 and TRBJ1-1): NAGVMQNPRHLVRRRGQEARLRCSPMKGHSHVYWYRQLPEEGLKFMVYLQKENIIDESGMPKERFSAEFPKEGPSILRIQQVVRGDSAAYFCASSQGQLNTEAFFGQGTRLTVV.

The chain combines TRBV5-6 with TRBJ1-3; 7 bases map to TRBD1. CDR3 length: 15 amino acids. The V and J ends lost 6 bases and 0 bases, in that order; junction bases with no gene match: 6. Germline CDR1 and CDR2: SGHDT and YYEEEE. The CDR3 DNA sequence: TGTGCCAGCACCGTTGACAGGGTCTCTGGAAACACCATATATTTT. It specifies CASTVDRVSGNTIYF.

The chain employs TRBV7-2 and TRBJ1-6, with a tentative D call TRBD1 (6 bases). Germline CDR1 reads SGHTA; CDR2 reads FQGNSA. V lost 4 bases and J 9 bases, leaving 16 bases between the germline ends. The length of the CDR3 is 15 residues. CDR3 protein: CASSSSTGQGSPLHF. As DNA, the CDR3 is TGTGCCAGCAGCTCCTCGACAGGCCAGGGTTCACCCCTCCACTTT.

Written as DNA, the CDR3 is TGTGCCAGTAGAAGGGCCCAGGATCTTCAGGGCTCTGGAAACACCATATATTTT. This codes for CASRRAQDLQGSGNTIYF. The chain combines TRBV19 with TRBJ1-3; a weak D match, TRBD1 (5 bases). In germline, CDR1 is LNHDA, CDR2 SQIVND (reference sequence). The V end lost 6 bases, the J end lost 0 bases, and 21 bases lay between the germline ends. The CDR3 runs 18 residues.

This clone has just one count. V is TRBV9 and J is TRBJ1-1, with D possibly TRBD1 on 5 matching bases. V lost 2 bases and J lost 5, with 10 bases in between. In germline, CDR1 is SGDLS, CDR2 YYNGEE. The CDR3 extends over 13 amino acids. In DNA, the CDR3 is TGTGCCAGCAGCGTCCAGGGCAGTACTGAAGCTTTCTTT. Translated: CASSVQGSTEAFF. The variable domain in full, completed from reference TRBV9 and TRBJ1-1, reads DSGVTQTPKHLITATGQRVTLRCSPRSGDLSVYWYQQSLDQGLQFLIQYYNGEERAKGNILERFSAQQFPDLHSELNLSSLELGDSALYFCASSVQGSTEAFFGQGTRLTVV.

The chain couples TRBV19 to TRBJ2-5; TRBD1 matches at 8 bases. CDR3 length: 14 amino acids. After removal of 1 base from V and 3 bases from J, the junction contained 1 base not matched to a gene. In germline, CDR1 is LNHDA, CDR2 SQIVND (reference sequence). As DNA, the CDR3 is TGTGCCAGTAGTATAGGGGGACAGGAAGAGACCCAGTACTTC. Encoded protein: CASSIGGQEETQYF.